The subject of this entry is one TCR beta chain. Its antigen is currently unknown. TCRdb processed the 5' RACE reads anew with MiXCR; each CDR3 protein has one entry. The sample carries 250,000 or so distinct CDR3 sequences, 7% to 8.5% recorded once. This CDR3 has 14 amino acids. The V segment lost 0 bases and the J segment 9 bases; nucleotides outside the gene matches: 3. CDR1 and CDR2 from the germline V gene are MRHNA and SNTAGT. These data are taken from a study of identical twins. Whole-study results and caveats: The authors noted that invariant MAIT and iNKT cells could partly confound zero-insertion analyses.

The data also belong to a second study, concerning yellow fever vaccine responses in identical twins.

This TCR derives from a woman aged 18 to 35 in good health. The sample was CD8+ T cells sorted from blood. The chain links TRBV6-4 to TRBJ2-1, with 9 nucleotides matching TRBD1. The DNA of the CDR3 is TGTGCCAGCAGTGACTCGGGGACAGGGACTGAGCAGTTCTTC. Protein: CASSDSGTGTEQFF.